These T cell receptor beta chains were read from a single sample in a study of cytomegalovirus exposure and HLA in healthy donors. TCRdb's copy holds only in-frame clones and misses some; the assay was immunoSEQ multiplex PCR. Altogether under 200,000 clones are present, 65% to 90% being singletons, with the ten largest covering about 2.3%. The material sequenced was PBMCs. Source of these receptors: a woman in her 50s in good health and CMV-seronegative. The CDR3 runs from the conserved cysteine through the conserved F or W. Fields, in order: CDR3 DNA, CDR3 protein, D gene, J gene, V gene, clone size. D genes are given only for firm matches. Not every row has a clone size; where given, it reads once, few, many or a size class.

CDR3 DNA: TGTGCCAGCAGCCTAGAAGGTAGCGGAACCTACAATGAGCAGTTCTTC
CDR3 protein: CASSLEGSGTYNEQFF
D gene: .
J gene: TRBJ2-1
V gene: TRBV4-2
clone size: once

CDR3 DNA: TGTGCCAGCAGTTTCCGAGCGGGCAGCTCCTACGAGCAGTACTTC
CDR3 protein: CASSFRAGSSYEQYF
D gene: .
J gene: TRBJ2-7
V gene: TRBV27
clone size: .

CDR3 DNA: TGTGCCATCAGTGAGTCGGGAAGGGGGCGCGCCGGGGAGCTGTTTTTT
CDR3 protein: CAISESGRGRAGELFF
D gene: TRBD1
J gene: TRBJ2-2
V gene: TRBV10-3
clone size: .

CDR3 DNA: TGTGCCAGCAGCAAGGACTATATCGGGGAGCTGTTTTTT
CDR3 protein: CASSKDYIGELFF
D gene: .
J gene: TRBJ2-2
V gene: TRBV7-3
clone size: .

CDR3 DNA: TGTGCCAGCAGTATAAGACAGGGAGCGGCCTACGAGCAGTACTTC
CDR3 protein: CASSIRQGAAYEQYF
D gene: TRBD1
J gene: TRBJ2-7
V gene: TRBV27
clone size: few

CDR3 DNA: TGTGCCAGCAGTGAAGGGACAGTGAGTCCCTTCTACGAGCAGTACTTC
CDR3 protein: CASSEGTVSPFYEQYF
D gene: .
J gene: TRBJ2-7
V gene: TRBV6-1
clone size: .

CDR3 DNA: TGTGCCAGCTCATTCTATGTCGCTAGCGGGAGTTCTTACAATGAGCAGTTCTTC
CDR3 protein: CASSFYVASGSSYNEQFF
D gene: TRBD2
J gene: TRBJ2-1
V gene: TRBV18
clone size: .

CDR3 DNA: TGTGCCAGCAGTGAACAGGGGTTGAACACTGAAGCTTTCTTT
CDR3 protein: CASSEQGLNTEAFF
D gene: .
J gene: TRBJ1-1
V gene: TRBV6-1
clone size: .

CDR3 DNA: TGTGCCAGCAGCTACGAGACTAGGGACCAAGAGACCCAGTACTTC
CDR3 protein: CASSYETRDQETQYF
D gene: .
J gene: TRBJ2-5
V gene: TRBV7-2
clone size: .

CDR3 DNA: TGTGCCAGCAGTGAAACCCAGGGGGTGGGCTGGGCTTTCTTT
CDR3 protein: CASSETQGVGWAFF
D gene: TRBD1
J gene: TRBJ1-1
V gene: TRBV6-1
clone size: .

CDR3 DNA: TGTGCCAGCAGCTCCCGACAGGATGGCTACAATGAGCAGTTCTTC
CDR3 protein: CASSSRQDGYNEQFF
D gene: .
J gene: TRBJ2-1
V gene: TRBV7-9
clone size: .

CDR3 DNA: TGTGCCAGCAGTTCCGACAGGATCCTATCCTACGAGCAGTACTTC
CDR3 protein: CASSSDRILSYEQYF
D gene: .
J gene: TRBJ2-7
V gene: TRBV6-1
clone size: .

CDR3 DNA: TGTGCCAGCAGTAGGGGAGGAGCTATGAACACTGAAGCTTTCTTT
CDR3 protein: CASSRGGAMNTEAFF
D gene: .
J gene: TRBJ1-1
V gene: TRBV6-1
clone size: .

CDR3 DNA: TGTGCCAGCAGCAAACTAGCGGGCTCCTACAATGAGCAGTTCTTC
CDR3 protein: CASSKLAGSYNEQFF
D gene: TRBD2
J gene: TRBJ2-1
V gene: TRBV9
clone size: .

CDR3 DNA: TGCAGCGTAGCCGAAGCGGGGGCGACGGGGAATGAGCAGTTCTTC
CDR3 protein: CSVAEAGATGNEQFF
D gene: TRBD2
J gene: TRBJ2-1
V gene: TRBV29-1
clone size: .

CDR3 DNA: TGTGCCAGCAGCGTTTCGACAGGGTCCTACGAGCAGTACTTC
CDR3 protein: CASSVSTGSYEQYF
D gene: TRBD1
J gene: TRBJ2-7
V gene: TRBV9
clone size: .

CDR3 DNA: TGCGCCAGCAGTGCCCCGGGACTAGGAGAAGAGACCCAGTACTTC
CDR3 protein: CASSAPGLGEETQYF
D gene: TRBD2
J gene: TRBJ2-5
V gene: TRBV10-1
clone size: .

CDR3 DNA: TGTGCCTGGAGTGCGGGGAGCAATCAGCCCCAGCATTTT
CDR3 protein: CAWSAGSNQPQHF
D gene: .
J gene: TRBJ1-5
V gene: TRBV30
clone size: .

CDR3 DNA: TGTTCCAGCAGCTTCGAACAGGGGGGGAACTACGAGCAGTACTTC
CDR3 protein: CSSSFEQGGNYEQYF
D gene: .
J gene: TRBJ2-7
V gene: TRBV7-9
clone size: .

CDR3 DNA: TGTGCCAGCAACACCCAGCCGGACAGAGGACCGACCGGGGAGCTGTTTTTT
CDR3 protein: CASNTQPDRGPTGELFF
D gene: .
J gene: TRBJ2-2
V gene: TRBV21-1
clone size: .

CDR3 DNA: TGTGCCAGCAGCCCCACGGGGGTTTCAGGGTACAATGAGCAGTTCTTC
CDR3 protein: CASSPTGVSGYNEQFF
D gene: .
J gene: TRBJ2-1
V gene: TRBV7-8
clone size: .

CDR3 DNA: TGTGCCAGCAGTGAAGTAGCGGGAGGGCCAGAGACCCAGTACTTC
CDR3 protein: CASSEVAGGPETQYF
D gene: TRBD2
J gene: TRBJ2-5
V gene: TRBV6-4
clone size: .

CDR3 DNA: TGTGCCAGCAGCTTACGTTTAACTAGCTGGGGAGACAATGAGCAGTTCTTC
CDR3 protein: CASSLRLTSWGDNEQFF
D gene: .
J gene: TRBJ2-1
V gene: TRBV7-8
clone size: .

CDR3 DNA: TGTGCCAGCAGAAGGACAGGGACAGATACGCAGTATTTT
CDR3 protein: CASRRTGTDTQYF
D gene: TRBD1
J gene: TRBJ2-3
V gene: TRBV6-1
clone size: .

CDR3 DNA: TGTGCCAGTAGTTTTGGGTCGGGGGGGAGCTCCTACAATGAGCAGTTCTTC
CDR3 protein: CASSFGSGGSSYNEQFF
D gene: TRBD2
J gene: TRBJ2-1
V gene: TRBV19
clone size: .

CDR3 DNA: TGTGCCAGTAGTATAGAGCCGGGGGGGCACAGAGAGCAGTTCTTC
CDR3 protein: CASSIEPGGHREQFF
D gene: TRBD2
J gene: TRBJ2-1
V gene: TRBV19
clone size: .

CDR3 DNA: TGTGCCAGCAGTCCAGGACACGCTCCCTACGAGCAGTACTTC
CDR3 protein: CASSPGHAPYEQYF
D gene: .
J gene: TRBJ2-7
V gene: TRBV28
clone size: .

CDR3 DNA: TGTGCCAGCAGCTCACAGGGTGTTAGCAATGAAAAACTGTTTTTT
CDR3 protein: CASSSQGVSNEKLFF
D gene: .
J gene: TRBJ1-4
V gene: TRBV5-4
clone size: .

CDR3 DNA: TGTGCCAGCAGCTTAGAGGGGGGGTTTAGAGGTCAGCCCCAGCATTTT
CDR3 protein: CASSLEGGFRGQPQHF
D gene: .
J gene: TRBJ1-5
V gene: TRBV7-2
clone size: .

CDR3 DNA: TGTGCCATCAGCCGGGACAGGGGTAGCAATCAGCCCCAGCATTTT
CDR3 protein: CAISRDRGSNQPQHF
D gene: TRBD1
J gene: TRBJ1-5
V gene: TRBV10-3
clone size: .

CDR3 DNA: TGTGCCAGCAGCGTAGGGACAGGGGATAGCAATCAGCCCCAGCATTTT
CDR3 protein: CASSVGTGDSNQPQHF
D gene: TRBD1
J gene: TRBJ1-5
V gene: TRBV9
clone size: .

CDR3 DNA: TGTGCCAGCAACCGGGACAGGGCCAACACCGGGGAGCTGTTTTTT
CDR3 protein: CASNRDRANTGELFF
D gene: TRBD1
J gene: TRBJ2-2
V gene: TRBV27
clone size: .

CDR3 DNA: TGTGCCAGCAGCGTGGAGGGTATGGGGGGCTACACCTTC
CDR3 protein: CASSVEGMGGYTF
D gene: .
J gene: TRBJ1-2
V gene: TRBV9
clone size: .

CDR3 DNA: TGTGCCAGCAGCAAACCCGGCCTTAGCGGGAGCACAGATACGCAGTATTTT
CDR3 protein: CASSKPGLSGSTDTQYF
D gene: TRBD2
J gene: TRBJ2-3
V gene: TRBV7-2
clone size: .

CDR3 DNA: TGTGCCAGCAGTCCCGCCAGGGCTTACAATGAGCAGTTCTTC
CDR3 protein: CASSPARAYNEQFF
D gene: .
J gene: TRBJ2-1
V gene: TRBV27
clone size: .

CDR3 DNA: TGCGCCAGCAGACAGGGAAACACTGAAGCTTTCTTT
CDR3 protein: CASRQGNTEAFF
D gene: .
J gene: TRBJ1-1
V gene: TRBV5-1
clone size: .

CDR3 DNA: TGTGCCAGCAGCTTAATTCCTAGCGGAGTCAACAATGAGCAGTTCTTC
CDR3 protein: CASSLIPSGVNNEQFF
D gene: TRBD2
J gene: TRBJ2-1
V gene: TRBV7-3
clone size: .

CDR3 DNA: TGTGCCAGCAGCTCCGGGACTAGCATTTACGAGCAGTACTTC
CDR3 protein: CASSSGTSIYEQYF
D gene: TRBD2
J gene: TRBJ2-7
V gene: TRBV5-4
clone size: .

CDR3 DNA: TGCGCCAGCAGAGCGGGACTAGCGTCCTACGAGCAGTACTTC
CDR3 protein: CASRAGLASYEQYF
D gene: TRBD2
J gene: TRBJ2-7
V gene: TRBV10-1
clone size: once

CDR3 DNA: TGTGCCAGCAGCTTGGACGGCTCCTCCTCAGGGTCGGGCGAGCAGTACTTC
CDR3 protein: CASSLDGSSSGSGEQYF
D gene: .
J gene: TRBJ2-7
V gene: TRBV5-4
clone size: .

CDR3 DNA: TGTGCCAGTAGTATAGAGGCTAGCGGTACCTACAATGAGCAGTTCTTC
CDR3 protein: CASSIEASGTYNEQFF
D gene: TRBD2
J gene: TRBJ2-1
V gene: TRBV19
clone size: once

CDR3 DNA: TGCGCCAGCAGCTCCATAGCGGGTGTTAGGGATGAGCAGTTCTTC
CDR3 protein: CASSSIAGVRDEQFF
D gene: TRBD2
J gene: TRBJ2-1
V gene: TRBV5-1
clone size: .

CDR3 DNA: TGTGCCAGCAGCTATGGGGGCATGAATGAAAAACTGTTTTTT
CDR3 protein: CASSYGGMNEKLFF
D gene: .
J gene: TRBJ1-4
V gene: TRBV7-3
clone size: .

CDR3 DNA: TGTGCCAGCAGTTACTCGGTCCCAGGGGGCGGGTACGAGCAGTACTTC
CDR3 protein: CASSYSVPGGGYEQYF
D gene: TRBD1
J gene: TRBJ2-7
V gene: TRBV6-6
clone size: .

CDR3 DNA: TGTGCCAGCAGTGGGACTAGCTTATTGGAACCGTACTTC
CDR3 protein: CASSGTSLLEPYF
D gene: TRBD2
J gene: TRBJ2-7
V gene: TRBV2
clone size: .

CDR3 DNA: TGCGCCAGCGGGACAGGCTCCTACGAGCAGTACTTC
CDR3 protein: CASGTGSYEQYF
D gene: TRBD1
J gene: TRBJ2-7
V gene: TRBV5-1
clone size: .

CDR3 DNA: TGTGCCAGCAGTGACCGGACAGGATTCGAGCAGTACTTC
CDR3 protein: CASSDRTGFEQYF
D gene: TRBD1
J gene: TRBJ2-7
V gene: TRBV25-1
clone size: .

CDR3 DNA: TGTGCCTGGAGTAAGAGTTACTCCTACGAGCAGTACTTC
CDR3 protein: CAWSKSYSYEQYF
D gene: .
J gene: TRBJ2-7
V gene: TRBV30
clone size: .

CDR3 DNA: TGTGCCAGCAGCCCCGGACTAGCGGGAGGGAGCACAGATACGCAGTATTTT
CDR3 protein: CASSPGLAGGSTDTQYF
D gene: TRBD2
J gene: TRBJ2-3
V gene: TRBV11-2
clone size: .

CDR3 DNA: TGTGCCAGCAGCTGGGGGGGCGCTTCCTACGAGCAGTACTTC
CDR3 protein: CASSWGGASYEQYF
D gene: .
J gene: TRBJ2-7
V gene: TRBV5-5
clone size: .

CDR3 DNA: TGTGCCAGCAGTTCCGGGACTGACTACAATGAGCAGTTCTTC
CDR3 protein: CASSSGTDYNEQFF
D gene: .
J gene: TRBJ2-1
V gene: TRBV6-4
clone size: .

CDR3 DNA: TGTGCCAGTAGTCTTACGGGGGACGGTAAAAACATTCAGTACTTC
CDR3 protein: CASSLTGDGKNIQYF
D gene: .
J gene: TRBJ2-4
V gene: TRBV19
clone size: .

CDR3 DNA: TGTGCCAGCAGTTTAATCCCGCGAACTCACAATGAGCAGTTCTTC
CDR3 protein: CASSLIPRTHNEQFF
D gene: .
J gene: TRBJ2-1
V gene: TRBV28
clone size: .

CDR3 DNA: TGCGCCAGCAGCTGGGACAGGGCTACCGGGGAGCTGTTTTTT
CDR3 protein: CASSWDRATGELFF
D gene: TRBD1
J gene: TRBJ2-2
V gene: TRBV5-1
clone size: .